These 24 T cell receptor beta chains were sequenced from one sample in a study of early T cells in non-severe SARS-CoV-2 infection. TCRdb itself ran the 5' RACE reads through MiXCR, one entry per CDR3 protein. The repertoire holds tens of thousands of distinct CDR3 sequences, roughly 5.3% seen once, with 6.8% in the top ten. The sequenced sample consisted of whole blood. The origin of the receptors is an adult who was a healthcare worker with PCR-confirmed SARS-CoV-2 infection or an uninfected control (not recorded which).

The chain employs TRBV3-1 and TRBJ2-7; TRBD1 agrees at 8 bases. J lost 2 bases, V lost 3 bases, and 9 bases had no gene match. Germline values: CDR1 LGHDT, CDR2 YNNKEL (reference sequence). This CDR3 spans 16 amino acids. For the CDR3, the DNA is TGTGCCAGCAGCCACCTAAGGGGACAGGCGGCCTACGAGCAGTACTTC. Protein: CASSHLRGQAAYEQYF.

This clonotype has a count of ten or more. The rearrangement uses TRBV10-3 and TRBJ2-1; 10 bases match TRBD2. CDR1 and CDR2 from the germline V gene are ENHRY and SYGVKD. There are 15 residues in the CDR3. The V segment lost 6 bases and the J segment 4 bases; nucleotides outside the gene matches: 6. This CDR3 is CAIRRTSGRYNEQFF. Written as DNA, the CDR3 is TGTGCCATCAGGCGGACTAGCGGCCGTTACAATGAGCAGTTCTTC.

This chain uses TRBV2 with TRBJ1-5; the D gene is possibly TRBD1 (5 bases). The CDR3 runs to 15 residues. Trimming left V 4 bases short and J 5 bases short, with 15 bases between. The germline V gene encodes CDR1 SNHLY and CDR2 FYNNEI. The CDR3 loop is CASSGEGRNHQPQHF. For the CDR3, the DNA is TGTGCCAGCAGTGGAGAGGGACGGAATCATCAGCCCCAGCATTTT.

J is TRBJ2-6 and V is TRBV19; no reliable D call. Germline V gene sequence: CDR1 LNHDA, CDR2 SQIVND (reference sequence). The length of the CDR3 is 13 residues. Deletions cut 6 bases from V and 4 bases from J, with 7 bases between. CDR3 region: CASSTTGANVLTF. The CDR3 region has the DNA TGTGCCAGTAGCACGACAGGGGCCAACGTCCTGACTTTC.

This clonotype was counted ten times or more. This chain connects TRBV6-2 or TRBV6-3 to TRBJ1-6, with D perhaps TRBD1 (6 bases). The V end lost 10 bases, the J end lost 10 bases, and 14 bases lay between the germline ends. Germline-derived CDR1 and CDR2 are MNHEY and SVGEGT. The CDR3 runs to 12 residues. CDR3 nucleotides: TGTGCCACGCAGGGGTTTTCCTCACCCCTCCACTTT. Its translation is CATQGFSSPLHF.

The V gene is TRBV4-2, the J gene TRBJ2-1; TRBD1 is a possible D gene (6 bases). This CDR3 has 17 amino acids. Per germline, CDR1 LGHNA and CDR2 YNFKEQ. V was pared by 1 base and J by 5 bases, with 18 bases between. The CDR3 here is CASSQVGHLLGNNEQFF. The CDR3 DNA sequence: TGTGCCAGCAGCCAAGTGGGACACCTCTTAGGGAACAATGAGCAGTTCTTC.

This clonotype was counted many times. The genes are TRBV27 and TRBJ1-5; the D is unclear. Trimming shortened V by 4 bases and J by 9 bases, and 16 bases separated the two germline ends. Germline values: CDR1 MNHEY, CDR2 SMNVEV (reference sequence). The CDR3 has 14 amino acids. The CDR3 reads CASSSLVSVAPQHF. The CDR3 DNA is TGTGCCAGCAGTTCCCTTGTGAGCGTGGCGCCCCAGCATTTT.

The chain links TRBV7-2 to TRBJ2-1; D remains unclear. Germline CDR1 and CDR2: SGHTA and FQGNSA. V was shortened by 5 bases and J by 0 bases, with 11 bases between the two germline ends. The CDR3 runs to 15 residues. CDR3 protein: CASSPTSSSYNEQFF. The DNA of the CDR3 is TGTGCCAGCAGCCCCACCAGCAGCTCCTACAATGAGCAGTTCTTC.

There are many counts of this clonotype. The chain has TRBV11-1 and TRBJ2-1; D is unclear. The V and J ends lost 8 bases and 7 bases respectively, with 21 bases between them. The V gene's germline CDR1 is SGHAT and CDR2 FQDESV (reference sequence). CDR3 length: 15 residues. This CDR3 is CASAIAADGKNEQFF. The CDR3 DNA is TGTGCCAGCGCCATTGCGGCAGACGGAAAGAATGAGCAGTTCTTC.

The rearrangement joins TRBV7-9 to TRBJ2-1; TRBD2 agrees at 12 bases. V was pared by 3 bases and J by 0 bases, with 9 bases of the junction left unmatched. CDR1 and CDR2 (germline): SEHNR, FQNEAQ (reference sequence). The CDR3 contains 19 residues. As DNA, the CDR3 is TGTGCCAGCAGCTTTGGCCTAGCGGGAGGGTCGAGCTCCTACAATGAGCAGTTCTTC. It codes for CASSFGLAGGSSSYNEQFF.

This clonotype has at least ten counts. This sequence joins TRBV5-6 and TRBJ1-1; 7 positions match TRBD1. Looked up from germline, CDR1 is SGHDT and CDR2 is YYEEEE. V lost 4 bases, J lost 7 bases, and 7 bases stayed unmatched. This CDR3 is 13 amino acids long. The DNA of the CDR3 is TGTGCCAGCAGCAGAGGAGGGGGCGGTGAAGCTTTCTTT. This gives the protein CASSRGGGGEAFF.

This clonotype was picked up many times. The chain links TRBV9 to TRBJ1-2; 9 bases map to TRBD1. CDR3 length: 14 amino acids. J lost 6 bases, V lost 3 bases, and 6 bases had no gene match. Germline V gene sequence: CDR1 SGDLS, CDR2 YYNGEE. The CDR3 nucleotides read TGTGCCAGCAGCGCCACAGGGGGCTGGGATGGCTACACCTTC. This codes for CASSATGGWDGYTF.

CDR3 protein: CASSIRGDRGSYEQYF. CDR3 sequence (DNA): TGTGCCAGCAGTATTCGTGGGGACAGAGGTTCGTACGAGCAGTACTTC. The gene calls are TRBV27 and TRBJ2-7; 7 nucleotides align to TRBD1. The CDR3 extends over 16 amino acids. J gave up 4 bases and V 5 bases, and 14 bases lay outside the gene matches. Looked up from germline, CDR1 is MNHEY and CDR2 is SMNVEV (reference sequence).

There are a few counts of this clonotype. This sequence joins TRBV18 and TRBJ2-7, with 7 bases aligning to TRBD1. Germline trimming cut 2 bases from V and 2 bases from J; bases unmatched to any gene: 3. The CDR3 sequence is 14 residues long. CDR1 KGHSH and CDR2 LQKENI come from the germline V gene. DNA for the CDR3: TGTGCCAGCTCACCATCGACAGGGCCCTACGAGCAGTACTTC. Amino acid sequence: CASSPSTGPYEQYF.

This clonotype is deemed medium-sized. This chain links TRBV4-1 with TRBJ2-3; weak D call: TRBD1 (6 bases). Trimming removed 3 bases at V and 5 bases at J, with 12 bases between. From germline, CDR1 is MGHRA and CDR2 YSYEKL. The CDR3 sequence is 14 residues long. The CDR3 loop is CASSQGLTGDTQYF. In nucleotides, the CDR3 is TGCGCCAGCAGCCAGGGTCTGACAGGAGATACGCAGTATTTT.

This clonotype was recorded at least ten times. The rearrangement joins TRBV5-1 to TRBJ1-2, with D possibly matching TRBD1 (5 bases). CDR3 length equals 17 residues. The germline V gene encodes CDR1 SGHRS and CDR2 YFSETQ. V dropped 2 bases and J dropped 0 bases, with 17 bases sitting between them. The CDR3 DNA reads TGCGCCAGCAGCTTCGGCGGTGCCACAGGACCTAACTATGGCTACACCTTC. It codes for CASSFGGATGPNYGYTF. Together with reference TRBV5-1 and TRBJ1-2, the CDR3 gives the full variable domain: KAGVTQTPRYLIKTRGQQVTLSCSPISGHRSVSWYQQTPGQGLQFLFEYFSETQRNKGNFPGRFSGRQFSNSRSEMNVSTLELGDSALYLCASSFGGATGPNYGYTFGSGTRLTVV.

This clonotype was found many times. The V call is TRBV10-3, the J call TRBJ2-7, with D possibly matching TRBD2 (5 bases). The CDR3 runs to 11 residues. The germline V gene encodes CDR1 ENHRY and CDR2 SYGVKD. Trimming left V 4 bases short and J 5 bases short, with 6 bases between. The CDR3 DNA reads as TGTGCCATCAGTGCGGGAAACGAGCAGTACTTC. Protein sequence: CAISAGNEQYF.

This clonotype was found a few times. J is TRBJ2-3 and V is TRBV28, with 9 bases matching TRBD2. In germline, CDR1 is MDHEN, CDR2 SYDVKM. This CDR3 comprises 17 residues. V lost 3 bases to trimming and J lost 2 bases; unmatched junction nucleotides: 9. Here the CDR3 reads CASSFKTSGLPTDTQYF. The CDR3 nucleotides read TGTGCCAGCAGTTTCAAGACTAGCGGCCTCCCCACAGATACGCAGTATTTT.

The chain is built from TRBV10-3 and TRBJ1-6, with a possible D match to TRBD1 (6 bases). The CDR3 is 14 residues long. Germline V gene sequence: CDR1 ENHRY, CDR2 SYGVKD. Trimming removed 3 bases from V and 14 bases from J, with 17 bases in between. The CDR3 sequence: CAISEEGGHRTLHF. CDR3 DNA: TGTGCCATCAGTGAAGAGGGGGGCCATCGGACCCTCCACTTT.

This clonotype was seen a handful of times. This chain links TRBV6-5 with TRBJ2-5; 14 bases line up with TRBD2. CDR1 MNHEY and CDR2 SVGAGI come from the germline V gene. V dropped 7 bases and J dropped 5; count of bases not matched to a gene: 9. The CDR3 extends over 16 amino acids. This CDR3 reads CASTVGTSGGGETQYF. The CDR3 DNA follows: TGTGCCAGCACCGTAGGGACTAGCGGGGGCGGGGAGACCCAGTACTTC.

This clonotype showed up just a few times. The V call is TRBV6-6, the J call TRBJ2-1; D is unclear. V lost 0 bases to trimming and J lost 9 bases, with 3 bases between them. Germline V lookup: CDR1 MNHNY, CDR2 SVGAGI (reference sequence). The CDR3 is made up of 11 amino acids. The CDR3 loop reads CASSYSVEQFF. CDR3 sequence (DNA): TGTGCCAGCAGTTACTCGGTTGAGCAGTTCTTC.

This clonotype has a handful of counts. V is TRBV3-1 and J is TRBJ2-5, with D possibly matching TRBD2 (7 bases). The V gene lost 1 base and the J gene lost 1 base, with 10 bases spanning the gap. CDR3 length equals 15 residues. Germline V gives CDR1 LGHDT, CDR2 YNNKEL (reference sequence). CDR3: CASSQGGGFQETQYF. The DNA of the CDR3 is TGTGCCAGCAGCCAAGGCGGGGGCTTCCAAGAGACCCAGTACTTC.

The chain links TRBV29-1 to TRBJ2-6; 9 bases fit TRBD1. CDR1 is SQVTM and CDR2 is ANQGSEA in the germline V gene. Trimming removed 4 bases from V and 5 bases from J; junction bases left unmatched: 6. The CDR3 is 15 residues long. The CDR3 nucleotides are TGCAGCGTTGCCACAGGGGGCATCCGGGCCAACGTCCTGACTTTC. It specifies CSVATGGIRANVLTF.

This clonotype was picked up many times. The chain combines TRBV7-2 with TRBJ2-2; no clear D. Trimming stripped 2 bases from V and 1 base from J, with 8 bases between. Germline V gene sequence: CDR1 SGHTA, CDR2 FQGNSA. The CDR3 loop spans 15 amino acids. CDR3 DNA sequence: TGTGCCAGCAGCTTAAGGCTGGGGAACACCGGGGAGCTGTTTTTT. Residues: CASSLRLGNTGELFF.